This T cell receptor (beta chain) was obtained from a study of identical twins. The length of the CDR3 is 14 residues. V lost 3 bases and J lost 7, with 13 bases in between. Germline loops: CDR1 LGHDT, CDR2 YNNKEL (reference sequence). Only healthy Caucasians were included as donors. Template switching added a universal primer site, and cDNA bore unique molecular identifiers. MiXCR, applied by TCRdb to the 5' RACE reads, yields one record per CDR3 protein. The sample lists about 460,000 distinct CDR3 sequences; over 12% were seen once. These data are also associated with another study on yellow fever vaccine responses in identical twins.

The gene calls are TRBV3-1 and TRBJ1-5, with D hard to call. The sequence was obtained from a woman aged 18-30 years in good health. Material: CD4+ T cells sorted from blood. For the CDR3, the DNA is TGTGCCAGCAGCCAGGGCAACTCCCTCCAGCCCCAGCATTTT. It yields the protein CASSQGNSLQPQHF.